This T cell receptor beta chain originates from a study of shared clonotypes between healthy human individuals. Overall study results and limits: Specimens sampled were limited to blood, with tissue repertoires likely differing. Donor scarcity curtailed the genetic and exposure-history diversity represented herein. Clonotype sharing among donors likely depends on sequencing depth.

Note on this clone: Its specificity is not known.

The assay used deep level. Repertoires were generated with immunoSEQ multiplex PCR, while TCRdb's copy carries only in-frame clones and drops some. The sample holds more than 450,000 clones; approximately 79% are singletons and the top ten take about an eighth. The CDR3 runs 14 residues. V dropped 0 bases and J dropped 9 bases, with 12 bases sitting between them. Germline CDR1 and CDR2: SGHAT and FQNNGV. The chain links TRBV11-2 to TRBJ1-5, with no clear D. The sample comprised PBMCs. The TCR originated in a woman between 40 and 55 years old in good health. Some clones in this sample may be carry-over from other donors' samples. CDR3 DNA: TGTGCCAGCAGCTTAGATCCCAACTGGCCGCCCCAGCATTTT. Protein product: CASSLDPNWPPQHF.